The clone carrying this T cell receptor (beta chain) was counted between two and nine times. Its cognate antigen is unknown. Library preparation (for TCRbeta) was performed with unique molecular identifiers. One entry per CDR3 protein results from TCRdb running MiXCR on the PCR reads. The sample holds fewer than 700,000 distinct CDR3 sequences, roughly 13% seen once. The data originate from a study of T-cell reconstitution after alpha-beta-depleted transplantation in children. Overall study findings and caveats: Some patients' high day-60 TCRbeta diversity was traced to surviving recipient T cells and thymic progenitors. Newly made T cells mostly supplied T-cell counts and diversity one year after transplant. About two months after transplant, alpha-beta T cells reportedly came from several hundred expanded graft clones.

This TCR came from a male patient between 10 and 17 years old who had a stem cell transplant for acute myeloid leukemia, so the T cells may come from the graft donor. Specimen: PBMCs, mostly from graft donor cells, collected 360 days after TCRalphabeta/CD19-depleted stem cell transplant.

This chain's CDR3 is CASSHDRSYEQYF. CDR3 DNA: TGCGCCAGCAGCCACGACAGATCCTACGAGCAGTACTTC. The chain carries TRBV5-1 and TRBJ2-7, with D possibly matching TRBD1 (5 bases). Germline lookup yields CDR1 SGHRS and CDR2 YFSETQ. Trimming took off 4 bases at V and 1 base at J, with 9 bases between the two ends. The CDR3 has 13 residues.